This T cell receptor (beta chain) stems from a study of blood T cells in healthy people across ages. With regard to this clonotype: Since a much larger clone is just one base distant, this may be a read error.

The authors ran a second PCR of about 6 to 11 cycles using a sample-barcoded 5' primer and a J-beta primer mix. Each of the cDNA molecules was tagged by a template-switch adaptor with 12 random nucleotides. A minimum of 2.5 million CDR3-containing paired-end reads was obtained for each sample. MiXCR, run by TCRdb on the 5' RACE reads, gives a single entry per CDR3 protein. The sample has more than 800,000 distinct CDR3 sequences, around 28% seen once. Extractions gave at least 6 micrograms of total RNA per sample. The CDR3 has 15 amino acids. CDR1 is SQVTM, CDR2 ANQGSEA, per germline. Trimming took 5 bases from V and 3 from J, leaving 17 bases between them.

The sample was blood. The chain is built from TRBV29-1 and TRBJ1-5; D may be TRBD1 (6 bases). The sequence was obtained from an elderly woman in good health. CDR3 nucleotide sequence: TGCAGCGTTTCTTGGGCAGGGGACATCAATCAGCCCCAGCATTTT. Protein: CSVSWAGDINQPQHF.